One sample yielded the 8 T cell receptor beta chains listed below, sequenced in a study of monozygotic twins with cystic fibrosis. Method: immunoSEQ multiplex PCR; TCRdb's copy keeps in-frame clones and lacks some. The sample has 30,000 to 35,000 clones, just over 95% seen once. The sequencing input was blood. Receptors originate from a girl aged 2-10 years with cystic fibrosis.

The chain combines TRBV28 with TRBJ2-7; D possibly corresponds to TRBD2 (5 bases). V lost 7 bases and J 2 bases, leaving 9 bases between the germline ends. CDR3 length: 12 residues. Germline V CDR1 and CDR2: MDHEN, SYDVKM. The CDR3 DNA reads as TGTGCCAGCATTCGGACTCCCTACGAGCAGTACTTC. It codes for CASIRTPYEQYF. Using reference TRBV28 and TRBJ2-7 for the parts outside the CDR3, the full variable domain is DVKVTQSSRYLVKRTGEKVFLECVQDMDHENMFWYRQDPGLGLRLIYFSYDVKMKEKGDIPEGYSVSREKKERFSLILESASTNQTSMYLCASIRTPYEQYFGPGTRLTVT.

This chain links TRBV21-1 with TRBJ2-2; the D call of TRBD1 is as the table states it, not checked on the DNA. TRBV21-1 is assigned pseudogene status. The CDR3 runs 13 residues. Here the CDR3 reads CASPDRNTGELFF. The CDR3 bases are TGTGCCAGCCCGGACAGGAACACCGGGGAGCTGTTTTTT.

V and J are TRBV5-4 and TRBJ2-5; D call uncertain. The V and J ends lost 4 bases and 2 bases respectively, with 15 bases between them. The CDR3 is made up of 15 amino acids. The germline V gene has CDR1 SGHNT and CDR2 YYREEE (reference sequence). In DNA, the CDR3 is TGTGCCAGCAGCGCACTGGGAACAGTTCAAGAGACCCAGTACTTC. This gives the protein CASSALGTVQETQYF.

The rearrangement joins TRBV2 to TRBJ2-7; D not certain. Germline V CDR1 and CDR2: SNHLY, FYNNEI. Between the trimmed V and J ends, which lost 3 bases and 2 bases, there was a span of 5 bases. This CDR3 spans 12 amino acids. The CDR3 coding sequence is TGTGCCAGCAGTGATAACACCTACGAGCAGTACTTC. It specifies CASSDNTYEQYF. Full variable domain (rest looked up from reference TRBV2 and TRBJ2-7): EPEVTQTPSHQVTQMGQEVILRCVPISNHLYFYWYRQILGQKVEFLVSFYNNEISEKSEIFDDQFSVERPDGSNFTLKIRSTKLEDSAMYFCASSDNTYEQYFGPGTRLTVT.

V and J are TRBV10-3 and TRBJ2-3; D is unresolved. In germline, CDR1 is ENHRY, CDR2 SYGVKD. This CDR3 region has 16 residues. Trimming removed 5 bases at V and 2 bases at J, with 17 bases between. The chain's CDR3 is CAISNLSPTVTDTQYF. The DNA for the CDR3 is TGTGCCATCAGTAACCTATCACCGACTGTCACAGATACGCAGTATTTT.

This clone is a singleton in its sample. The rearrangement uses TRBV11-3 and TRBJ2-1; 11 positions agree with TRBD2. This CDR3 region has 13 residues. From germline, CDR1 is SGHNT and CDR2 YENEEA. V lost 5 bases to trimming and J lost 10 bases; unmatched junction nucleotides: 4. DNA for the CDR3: TGTGCCAGCAGCGCCACTAGCGGGGGCGAGCAGTTCTTC. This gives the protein CASSATSGGEQFF.

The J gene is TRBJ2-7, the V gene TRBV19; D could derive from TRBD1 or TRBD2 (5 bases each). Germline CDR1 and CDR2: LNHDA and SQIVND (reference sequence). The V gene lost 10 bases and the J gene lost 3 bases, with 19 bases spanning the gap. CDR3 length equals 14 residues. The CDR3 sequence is CATKERGQHYEQYF. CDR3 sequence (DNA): TGTGCCACGAAGGAGAGGGGCCAACACTACGAGCAGTACTTC.

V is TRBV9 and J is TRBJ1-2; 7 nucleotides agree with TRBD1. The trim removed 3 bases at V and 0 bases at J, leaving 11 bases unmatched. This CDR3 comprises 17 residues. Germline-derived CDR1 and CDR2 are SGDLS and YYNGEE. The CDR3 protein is CASSEMPGQYSNYGYTF. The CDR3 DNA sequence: TGTGCCAGCAGCGAAATGCCGGGACAGTATTCTAACTATGGCTACACCTTC.